The rows below give T cell receptor beta chains drawn from one sample of a study of T cells of healthy individuals. TCRdb re-called the 5' RACE reads with MiXCR, one entry per CDR3 protein. The sample shows some 82,000 distinct CDR3 sequences, around 5.1% of them seen only once. These receptors all stem from a female donor in good health. The CDR3 runs from the conserved cysteine through the conserved F or W. The D gene is left open where the match is weak. Not every row has a clone size; where given, it reads once, few, many or a size class.

many,TRBJ2-5,TRBD2,TRBV6-4,CASSPGLAGWTQICGRVEQTQYF,TGTGCCAGCAGCCCGGGACTAGCGGGATGGACCCAGATATGTGGAAGGGTCGAACAGACCCAGTACTTC
many,TRBJ2-7,TRBD2,TRBV5-5,CASSLTSETGEQYF,TGTGCCAGCAGCTTGACTAGCGAGACGGGCGAGCAGTACTTC
many,TRBJ2-2,NA,TRBV28,CASSLVLRNTGELFF,TGTGCCAGCAGTTTAGTGTTACGGAACACCGGGGAGCTGTTTTTT
NA,TRBJ1-1,TRBD1,TRBV30,CAWSRDRVGNTEAFF,TGTGCCTGGAGCCGGGACAGGGTGGGGAACACTGAAGCTTTCTTT
many,TRBJ2-3,NA,TRBV28,CASSLQLRTDTQYF,TGTGCCAGCAGTTTGCAGTTACGCACAGATACGCAGTATTTT
many,TRBJ1-6,NA,TRBV12-3/TRBV12-4,CASRDRSFGSPLHF,TGTGCCAGCAGAGACCGGTCCTTCGGTTCACCCCTCCACTTT
many,TRBJ1-5,NA,TRBV4-2,CASGAGGNQPQHF,TGTGCCAGCGGGGCAGGAGGCAATCAGCCCCAGCATTTT
few,TRBJ1-1,TRBD1,TRBV27,CASSSARGTVAFF,TGTGCCAGCAGTTCCGCCCGTGGGACAGTTGCTTTCTTT
many,TRBJ1-5,NA,TRBV20-1,CSARSGAGAYNQPQHF,TGCAGTGCTAGATCGGGCGCAGGGGCGTACAATCAGCCCCAGCATTTT
NA,TRBJ1-5,TRBD1,TRBV30,CAWSVPGGNQPQHF,TGTGCCTGGAGTGTACCAGGGGGGAATCAGCCCCAGCATTTT
NA,TRBJ1-1,NA,TRBV2,CASRGTRYGYTEAFF,TGTGCCAGCAGAGGGACCCGGTACGGGTACACTGAAGCTTTCTTT
many,TRBJ2-7,NA,TRBV6-1,CASSKTTGVGGEQYF,TGTGCCAGCAGCAAAACTACAGGGGTGGGAGGCGAGCAGTACTTC
many,TRBJ2-7,TRBD1,TRBV6-5,CASSKSTGVEQYF,TGTGCCAGCAGTAAGTCCACAGGGGTCGAGCAGTACTTC
few,TRBJ2-5,NA,TRBV19,CASSSLGGALSETQYF,TGTGCCAGTAGCTCCCTGGGGGGAGCCCTCTCGGAGACCCAGTACTTC
many,TRBJ1-5,TRBD1,TRBV6-5,CASRQGGSNQPQHF,TGTGCCAGCAGGCAGGGGGGGAGCAATCAGCCCCAGCATTTT
many,TRBJ2-1,TRBD1,TRBV7-2,CASSWTGVRDNEQFF,TGTGCCAGCAGCTGGACAGGGGTGAGGGACAATGAGCAGTTCTTC
NA,TRBJ2-6,NA,TRBV27,CASSPIPRVSGANVLTF,TGTGCCAGCAGTCCCATCCCAAGAGTATCTGGGGCCAACGTCCTGACTTTC
many,TRBJ2-5,NA,TRBV7-2,CASSLDIGGEVQYF,TGTGCCAGCAGCTTAGACATAGGGGGAGAGGTCCAGTACTTC
many,TRBJ2-3,NA,TRBV7-6,CASSPGPSTQSDTQYF,TGTGCCAGCAGCCCGGGCCCTAGCACACAATCAGATACGCAGTATTTT
NA,TRBJ1-5,TRBD1,TRBV18,CASSPFAPTGQGENQPQHF,TGTGCCAGCTCACCATTCGCTCCTACCGGACAGGGCGAGAATCAGCCCCAGCATTTT
many,TRBJ2-1,NA,TRBV7-9,CASSPPSSYNEQFF,TGTGCCAGCAGCCCCCCGAGCTCCTACAATGAGCAGTTCTTC
many,TRBJ2-3,NA,TRBV18,CASSLERDTQYF,TGTGCCAGCTCACTTGAGAGGGATACGCAGTATTTT
many,TRBJ1-2,NA,TRBV6-1,CASSSDIIGGYTF,TGTGCCAGCAGTTCAGACATCATAGGTGGCTACACCTTC
many,TRBJ1-1,NA,TRBV12-3/TRBV12-4,CASSPRAPFYGTEAFF,TGTGCCAGCAGTCCCAGGGCCCCGTTTTATGGTACTGAAGCTTTCTTT
many,TRBJ1-1,NA,TRBV20-1,CSARDPRVDTEAFF,TGCAGTGCTAGAGATCCCAGGGTCGACACTGAAGCTTTCTTT
many,TRBJ2-1,NA,TRBV19,CASSILGEEDNEQFF,TGTGCCAGTAGTATACTGGGGGAGGAGGACAATGAGCAGTTCTTC
many,TRBJ2-7,NA,TRBV11-2,CASSLAETGYEQYF,TGTGCCAGCAGCTTAGCGGAGACTGGCTACGAGCAGTACTTC
many,TRBJ1-1,TRBD1,TRBV7-2,CASSRGTVTEAFF,TGTGCCAGCAGCCGAGGGACAGTTACTGAAGCTTTCTTT
many,TRBJ2-1,TRBD2,TRBV12-3/TRBV12-4,CASSPRASGSGNEQFF,TGTGCCAGCAGTCCCCGGGCTAGCGGGTCCGGGAATGAGCAGTTCTTC
NA,TRBJ1-5,NA,TRBV28,CATLQGRRNQPQHF,TGTGCCACCCTCCAGGGACGCCGCAATCAGCCCCAGCATTTT
many,TRBJ2-7,TRBD2,TRBV27,CASSRGASGDEQYF,TGTGCCAGCAGCAGGGGGGCTAGCGGGGACGAGCAGTACTTC
NA,TRBJ2-2,NA,TRBV4-3,CASSQDRTRGFGTGELFF,TGCGCCAGCAGCCAAGATCGAACCAGGGGATTCGGGACCGGGGAGCTGTTTTTT
few,TRBJ2-7,NA,TRBV7-2,CASSLEDIHYEQYF,TGTGCCAGCAGCTTGGAAGACATTCACTACGAGCAGTACTTC
many,TRBJ2-3,NA,TRBV7-9,CASSPRAAADTQYF,TGTGCCAGCAGCCCCCGGGCAGCTGCGGATACGCAGTATTTT
many,TRBJ1-4,TRBD1,TRBV7-9,CASSPRGQPNEKLFF,TGTGCCAGCAGCCCTAGGGGACAGCCAAATGAAAAACTGTTTTTT
many,TRBJ2-7,TRBD1,TRBV5-1,CASSSPGQGYEQYF,TGCGCCAGCAGCTCCCCGGGACAGGGCTACGAGCAGTACTTC
few,TRBJ2-6,NA,TRBV13,CASSRRGGANVLTF,TGTGCCAGCAGCCGGCGAGGGGGGGCCAACGTCCTGACTTTC
few,TRBJ2-1,NA,TRBV11-2,CASSLGTSRSDEQFF,TGTGCCAGCAGCTTAGGAACCTCCCGTAGCGATGAGCAGTTCTTC
many,TRBJ2-5,TRBD2,TRBV28,CASTDSGPETQYF,TGTGCCAGCACCGATAGCGGGCCAGAGACCCAGTACTTC
NA,TRBJ2-7,NA,TRBV5-6,CASGEVPGHEQYF,TGTGCCAGCGGAGAGGTCCCAGGTCACGAGCAGTACTTC
many,TRBJ1-3,NA,TRBV20-1,CSARQRQGHLGNTIYF,TGCAGTGCTCGGCAGAGGCAGGGGCATTTAGGAAACACCATATATTTT
many,TRBJ2-1,NA,TRBV15,CATSRLFRDAPGNEQFF,TGTGCCACCAGCAGATTGTTCCGGGACGCCCCAGGGAATGAGCAGTTCTTC
NA,TRBJ2-3,NA,TRBV30,CAWSVLSADTQYF,TGTGCCTGGAGTGTACTAAGTGCAGATACGCAGTATTTT
few,TRBJ2-1,NA,TRBV29-1,CSVVWDTADEQFF,TGCAGCGTTGTATGGGACACCGCGGATGAGCAGTTCTTC
few,TRBJ1-5,NA,TRBV5-4,CASSLTPSQPQHF,TGTGCCAGCAGCTTGACTCCCTCTCAGCCCCAGCATTTT
NA,TRBJ2-1,TRBD2,TRBV7-9,CASSSGTSDPISYNEQFF,TGTGCCAGCAGCTCTGGGACTAGCGACCCTATCTCCTACAATGAGCAGTTCTTC
many,TRBJ2-7,TRBD2,TRBV7-2,CASSKSGAKSYEQYF,TGTGCCAGCAGCAAAAGCGGGGCTAAATCCTACGAGCAGTACTTC
few,TRBJ2-6,NA,TRBV12-3/TRBV12-4,CASRQFGANVLTF,TGTGCCAGCCGACAGTTTGGGGCCAACGTCCTGACTTTC
many,TRBJ1-6,TRBD1,TRBV28,CASSGTGNSPLHF,TGTGCCAGCAGTGGGACAGGGAATTCACCCCTCCACTTT
many,TRBJ2-3,NA,TRBV7-2,CASSLAVGLLRRGGTDTQYF,TGTGCCAGCAGCTTAGCGGTTGGTTTATTACGGAGGGGGGGCACAGATACGCAGTATTTT